This TCR beta chain was retrieved from a study of neurological immune-mediated disorders. General study points: HTLV-1-associated myelopathy showed the most TCR clonal expansion; multiple sclerosis the least, below healthy controls.

Germline V CDR1 and CDR2: SGHKS, YYEKEE (reference sequence). There are 15 residues in the CDR3. V lost 2 bases and J lost 5, with 14 bases in between. The authors produced cDNA by 5'RACE using 10-nucleotide random UMIs. From the 5' RACE reads, TCRdb called clonotypes with MiXCR, one entry per CDR3 protein. This sample has around 70,000 distinct CDR3 sequences; around 4.8% occur once, and the top ten carry about 2.2%. Many counts were recorded for this clonotype. Its antigen is not known. The clonotype was recovered from a woman in her 70s with multiple sclerosis. Sequences were obtained from PBMCs. The chain has TRBV5-5 and TRBJ2-1; D could derive from TRBD1 or TRBD2 (5 bases each). The CDR3 loop is CASSFRGRPDNEQFF. CDR3 sequence (DNA): TGTGCCAGCAGCTTTCGGGGCAGGCCGGACAATGAGCAGTTCTTC.